The present entry profiles one TCR beta chain with its context. As yet, its antigen is unknown. Nested amplification of TCRalpha and TCRbeta cDNA involved two PCRs of approximately 16 and 10 cycles. For each CDR3 protein, TCRdb gives one entry from its re-call of the 5' RACE reads, without DNA. Here the sample table reports 300,000 to 350,000 distinct CDR3 sequences. This sample is drawn from a study of monozygotic twins with inflammatory bowel disease. General observations from the study: A single strong clonotype or signal linked to IBD was not supported. Clonotype overlap with others was lower in IBD patients than in healthy twins, a difference that was greatest with disease activity. IBD-affected twins scored below their healthy co-twins in TCRbeta diversity (inverse Simpson).

The length of the CDR3 is 11 residues. Looked up from germline, CDR1 is ENHRY and CDR2 is SYGVKD. The chain uses TRBV10-3 and TRBJ2-2. Sequenced input: blood. The origin of this receptor is a human donor with ulcerative colitis or Crohn's disease, or a healthy co-twin of an affected twin (not recorded which). The chain's CDR3 is CATRATGELFF.